This T cell receptor (beta chain) was captured by sequencing in a study of radiotherapy plus CTLA-4 blockade in lung cancer. Study overall: Objective response was observed in about 19% of patients, and disease control in roughly 31%. Study-wide results and limits: Early shifts in blood T cell clones, with interferon-beta, reportedly predicted response best.

The germline V gene has CDR1 SGHRS and CDR2 YFSETQ. The CDR3 is 14 residues long. The germline V and J ends were trimmed by 0 bases and 6 bases, with 12 bases remaining between them. Notes on this clone: What it binds is unknown.

Assay: immunoSEQ multiplex PCR; the TCRdb copy retains only in-frame clones and omits some. The data hold about 80,000 clones, with around 87% observed a single time. Chemo-refractory metastatic non-small-cell lung cancer patients received focal radiation with ipilimumab CTLA-4 blockade. V is TRBV5-1 and J is TRBJ1-2, with a tentative D call TRBD1 (5 bases). The sequencing used peripheral blood, collected from a patient treated with radiotherapy plus ipilimumab. This TCR derives from a human donor with non-small cell lung cancer who had stable disease on radiotherapy plus ipilimumab. CDR3 loop: CASSLALRVDGYTF. In DNA, the CDR3 is TGCGCCAGCAGCTTGGCCCTCAGGGTGGATGGCTACACCTTC.